This T cell receptor beta chain was documented in a study of cytomegalovirus exposure and HLA in healthy donors. Germline V gene data show CDR1 as LNHNV and CDR2 as YYDKDF (reference sequence). V was shortened by 1 base and J by 3 bases, with 12 bases between the two germline ends. This CDR3 is 15 amino acids long. Study results and caveats: Donors belonging to an Asian-associated ancestry cluster reportedly showed fewer N-insertions in productive TCRs than the roughly 670-donor mean, according to what a later analysis found.

PCR amplification relied on 60 Vbeta primers (plus 13 Jbeta primers). Profiled with immunoSEQ multiplex PCR; TCRdb holds only in-frame clones, not every one. Of roughly 98,000 clones in the sample, more than 60% were seen once. Details on this clone: As yet, its antigen is unknown.

This sequence was found in a middle-aged man in good health and CMV-seronegative. The sequencing input was PBMCs. The chain joins TRBV15 to TRBJ2-5, with D perhaps matching TRBD1 (6 bases). Here the CDR3 reads CATSRGGQKKETQYF. The CDR3 nucleotides are TGTGCCACCAGCAGAGGGGGACAAAAGAAAGAGACCCAGTACTTC.